Listed below are T cell receptor beta chains from one sample, sequenced in a study of blood T cell repertoires in COVID-19. The method was immunoSEQ multiplex PCR; TCRdb's version includes in-frame clones alone and lacks a portion of them. The sample has around 380,000 clones, about 87% seen once. The sample was PBMCs or T cells enriched from blood (not recorded which). Receptor source: a man in his thirties or forties who had recovered from COVID-19. Each CDR3 is given with its conserved first and last residue. A D gene is named only where the DNA matches it firmly. Only part of the rows carry a size: once, few, many, or a class if the clone is expanded.

D gene	V gene	J gene	clone size	CDR3 DNA	CDR3 protein
TRBD1	TRBV7-6	TRBJ1-1	NA	TGTGCCAGCAGCTTAGGGACAGGGATGAACACTGAAGCTTTCTTT	CASSLGTGMNTEAFF
NA	TRBV15	TRBJ2-1	NA	TGTGCCACCCTGGGCCTCTTCAATGAGCAGTTCTTC	CATLGLFNEQFF
TRBD1	TRBV9	TRBJ1-1	NA	TGTGCCAGCAGCGTAGTGGACAGGGGCTCTGAAGCTTTCTTT	CASSVVDRGSEAFF
NA	TRBV7-8	TRBJ1-3	NA	TGTGCCAGCAGCGAGGGCCGAAACACCATATATTTT	CASSEGRNTIYF
TRBD1	TRBV5-1	TRBJ2-2	NA	TGCGCCAGCAGTTCGGACAGGGTCACCGGGGAGCTGTTTTTT	CASSSDRVTGELFF
NA	TRBV2	TRBJ1-1	NA	TGTGCCAGCAGTGAAGGGGGGACAAGTATGAACACTGAAGCTTTCTTT	CASSEGGTSMNTEAFF
NA	TRBV6-1	TRBJ1-5	NA	TGTGCCAGCAGTGAGAGTATGGGACTCCACACCGTAAGGTCGCCCCAGCATTTT	CASSESMGLHTVRSPQHF
NA	TRBV6-5	TRBJ2-5	NA	TGTGCCAGCAGAAGCGACTTACTCGCGGAGGGGACCCAGTACTTC	CASRSDLLAEGTQYF
TRBD1	TRBV12-5	TRBJ1-1	NA	TGTGCTAGTGGTTTGAGCACAGGGGGTTATGGTGAAGCTTTCTTT	CASGLSTGGYGEAFF
NA	TRBV2	TRBJ1-1	NA	TGTGCCAGCAGTGAAGGAGGGTTGTTCACTGAAGCTTTCTTT	CASSEGGLFTEAFF
TRBD2	TRBV30	TRBJ2-1	once	TGTGCCTGGAGCCAGGCGGGGGGGGAGCAGTTCTTC	CAWSQAGGEQFF
TRBD1	TRBV5-1	TRBJ1-1	NA	TGCGCCAGCAGCTTGGGACAGGGTGGACCGGAAGCTTTCTTT	CASSLGQGGPEAFF
TRBD1	TRBV6-1	TRBJ1-4	NA	TGTGCCAGCAGTGAAGGGGACAGGGATCGAAAACTGTTTTTT	CASSEGDRDRKLFF
TRBD1	TRBV15	TRBJ2-2	few	TGTGCCACCAGCAGATCCGTGGGACAGGGTGGCACCGGGGAGCTGTTTTTT	CATSRSVGQGGTGELFF
TRBD1	TRBV24-1	TRBJ1-5	NA	TGTGCCACCAGCAGGGGGGGCAATCAGCCCCAGCATTTT	CATSRGGNQPQHF
NA	TRBV7-9	TRBJ1-2	once	TGTGCCAGCGGTGGGCAGGCAGGGTTTGGCTACACCTTC	CASGGQAGFGYTF
NA	TRBV27	TRBJ2-1	NA	TGTGCCAGCAGCCTAGGCGGGGGCTATGATGAGCAGTTCTTC	CASSLGGGYDEQFF
NA	TRBV3-1/TRBV3-2	TRBJ1-4	NA	TGTGCCAGCAGCGGCGGGTTTTGGTCCTCTAATGAAAAACTGTTTTTT	CASSGGFWSSNEKLFF
NA	TRBV28	TRBJ1-6	few	TGTGCCAGCAGTACCGGGACTGAGGTCACTCCCCTCCACTTT	CASSTGTEVTPLHF
NA	TRBV18	TRBJ2-2	NA	TGTGCCAGCTCACCCACGGTGGGGGAGCTGTTTTTT	CASSPTVGELFF
NA	TRBV18	TRBJ1-1	NA	TGTGCCAGCTCACTTTCTATGGGAGCATCTGAAGCTTTCTTT	CASSLSMGASEAFF
NA	TRBV5-4	TRBJ2-2	NA	TGTGCCACTACCCTGGGAGGATGGATCACCGGGGAGCTGTTTTTT	CATTLGGWITGELFF
TRBD2	TRBV14	TRBJ2-3	NA	TGTGCCAGCAGCCCCTTGAGCGGGGGCACAGATACGCAGTATTTT	CASSPLSGGTDTQYF
NA	TRBV5-1	TRBJ1-6	NA	TGCGCCAGCAGCTTGGGGGGGCCCGACAGTCGCTCCTATAATTCACCCCTCCACTTT	CASSLGGPDSRSYNSPLHF
TRBD1	TRBV19	TRBJ1-2	NA	TGTGCCAGTAGTATATCCAACTCCGCCGGGACAGGCTATGGCTACACCTTC	CASSISNSAGTGYGYTF
TRBD1	TRBV6-5	TRBJ2-5	NA	TGTGCCAGCAGTTACCCAGGGACAGGGTCCCAGTACTTC	CASSYPGTGSQYF
NA	TRBV2	TRBJ1-2	NA	TGTGCCAGCCGGACAGTTGCCCCATATGGCTACACCTTC	CASRTVAPYGYTF
TRBD1	TRBV7-2	TRBJ2-7	NA	TGTGCCAGCAGCCCGTCCCGGGACAGGTCCTACGAGCAGTACTTC	CASSPSRDRSYEQYF
TRBD1	TRBV11-2	TRBJ1-1	NA	TGTGCCAGCAGCTTTTCCCAGGGACAGGAAAAAGCTTTCTTT	CASSFSQGQEKAFF
NA	TRBV18	TRBJ2-3	few	TGTGCCAGCTCACCACAGGGGACAGATACGCAGTATTTT	CASSPQGTDTQYF
TRBD1	TRBV29-1	TRBJ1-2	NA	TGCAGCGTTGGCGACAGGGTAGGCTACACCTTC	CSVGDRVGYTF
NA	TRBV27	TRBJ2-7	NA	TGTGCCAGCAGTCTACTGAGGGCCACCGCGGTAGCCGAGCAGTACTTC	CASSLLRATAVAEQYF
NA	TRBV19	TRBJ2-7	NA	TGTGCCAGTAGTAGAGGGCGAACCTACGAGCAGTACTTC	CASSRGRTYEQYF
NA	TRBV12-2	TRBJ1-2	NA	TGTGCAAGTCGCCCCCCAAGACAGGGCCGAGACTATGGCTACACCTTC	CASRPPRQGRDYGYTF
NA	TRBV19	TRBJ1-1	NA	TGTGCCAGTAGTATAGCCTTGTTCTCTGAAGCTTTCTTT	CASSIALFSEAFF
NA	TRBV15	TRBJ1-5	NA	TGTGCCACCAGCAGAGATCCATCCCACACAGGGTTCAAGACGAGGGGCAATCAGCCCCAGCATTTT	CATSRDPSHTGFKTRGNQPQHF
NA	TRBV19	TRBJ1-3	NA	TGTGCCAGTATCCGGACACCCGGTGGAAACACCATATATTTT	CASIRTPGGNTIYF
NA	TRBV7-5	TRBJ1-5	NA	TGTGCCAGAAGCTGGCACAGGGGAGGAGGCAATCAGCCCCAGCATTTT	CARSWHRGGGNQPQHF
TRBD1	TRBV5-4	TRBJ1-1	NA	TGTGCCAGCAGCTTGGGACAGGGGCTAAGTGAAGCTTTCTTT	CASSLGQGLSEAFF
TRBD1	TRBV5-1	TRBJ1-5	NA	TGCGCCAGCAGCCCAGGGACAGCTAATCAGCCCCAGCATTTT	CASSPGTANQPQHF
TRBD2	TRBV7-2	TRBJ2-3	NA	TGTGCCAGCAGCCCCGGGACTAGCGGGGGGGCCGGGAGCACAGATACGCAGTATTTT	CASSPGTSGGAGSTDTQYF
NA	TRBV6-4	TRBJ1-1	NA	TGTGCCAGCAGTGACGGCCGTACTGAAGCTTTCTTT	CASSDGRTEAFF
TRBD1	TRBV12-3/TRBV12-4	TRBJ2-1	NA	TGTGCCAGCAGCCCCGACAGGGTCAATGAGCAGTTCTTC	CASSPDRVNEQFF
NA	TRBV4-3	TRBJ1-6	few	TGCGCCAGCAGCCGACAGTCCTATAATTCACCCCTCCACTTT	CASSRQSYNSPLHF
NA	TRBV12-3/TRBV12-4	TRBJ1-6	NA	TGTGCCACGAGGGTACAGGGAAATTCACCCCTCCACTTT	CATRVQGNSPLHF
NA	TRBV27	TRBJ1-2	NA	TGTGCCAGCGGGCCGAGAGCTAACTATGGCTACACCTTC	CASGPRANYGYTF
NA	TRBV6-1	TRBJ1-2	NA	TGTGCCAGCAGTGAATTGGGGGCGAGGGGCTACACCTTC	CASSELGARGYTF
TRBD1	TRBV5-8	TRBJ2-3	NA	TGTGCCAGCAGCCGACAGGGAGTAGGCACAGATACGCAGTATTTT	CASSRQGVGTDTQYF
TRBD1	TRBV6-5	TRBJ1-1	NA	TGTGCCAGCAGCAGACAGGGGGTGAACACTGAAGCTTTCTTT	CASSRQGVNTEAFF
NA	TRBV12-5	TRBJ1-1	NA	TGTGCTAGTGGTCCCACGAAGAATGCTAGAAACACTGAAGCTTTCTTT	CASGPTKNARNTEAFF
NA	TRBV13	TRBJ1-5	few	TGTGCCAGCAGCTTACGGGGTAAGGGCAATCAGCCCCAGCATTTT	CASSLRGKGNQPQHF
NA	TRBV18	TRBJ1-1	NA	TGTGCCAGCTCCCGGGACTGGAACACTGAAGCTTTCTTT	CASSRDWNTEAFF
NA	TRBV25-1	TRBJ1-1	NA	TGTGCCAGCAGTGAATTCTTGGTAATCGGGGACACTGAAGCTTTCTTT	CASSEFLVIGDTEAFF
NA	TRBV5-1	TRBJ1-1	NA	TGCGCCAGCAGCCCCAGCAGGGACACTGAAGCTTTCTTT	CASSPSRDTEAFF
NA	TRBV11-2	TRBJ1-3	NA	TGTGCCAGCAGCCGTGGTTGGAGGTTCTTCTCTGGAAACACCATATATTTT	CASSRGWRFFSGNTIYF
TRBD1	TRBV4-2	TRBJ2-2	few	TGTGCCAGCAGCCAGGCCGGGACAGCCGAGTGGGGGGAGCTGTTTTTT	CASSQAGTAEWGELFF
NA	TRBV27	TRBJ2-5	NA	TGTGCCAGCAGTTTATCTGGACTCGACTTACAAGAGACCCAGTACTTC	CASSLSGLDLQETQYF